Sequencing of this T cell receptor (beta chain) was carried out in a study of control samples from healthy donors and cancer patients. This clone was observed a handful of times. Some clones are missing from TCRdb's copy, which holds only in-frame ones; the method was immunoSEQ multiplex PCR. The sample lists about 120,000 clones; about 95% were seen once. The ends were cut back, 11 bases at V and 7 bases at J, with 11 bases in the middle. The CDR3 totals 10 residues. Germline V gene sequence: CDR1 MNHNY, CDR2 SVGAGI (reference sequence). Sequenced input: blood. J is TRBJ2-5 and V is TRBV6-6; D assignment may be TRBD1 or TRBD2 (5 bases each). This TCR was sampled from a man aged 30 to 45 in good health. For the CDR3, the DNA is TGTGCCTCCCGTGGGGGGACCCAGTACTTC. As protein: CASRGGTQYF.